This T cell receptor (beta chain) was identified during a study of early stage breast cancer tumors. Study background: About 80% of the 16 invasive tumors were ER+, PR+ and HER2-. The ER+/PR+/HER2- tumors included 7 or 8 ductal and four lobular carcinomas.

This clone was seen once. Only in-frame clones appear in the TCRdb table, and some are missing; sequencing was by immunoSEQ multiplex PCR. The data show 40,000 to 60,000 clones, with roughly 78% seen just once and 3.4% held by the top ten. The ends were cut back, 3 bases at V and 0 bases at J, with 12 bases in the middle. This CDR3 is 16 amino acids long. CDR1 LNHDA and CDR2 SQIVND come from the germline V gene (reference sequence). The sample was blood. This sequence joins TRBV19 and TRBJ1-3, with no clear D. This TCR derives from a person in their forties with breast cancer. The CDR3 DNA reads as TGTGCCAGTAGTATTGGTGGGCAGCTCTCTGGAAACACCATATATTTT. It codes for CASSIGGQLSGNTIYF. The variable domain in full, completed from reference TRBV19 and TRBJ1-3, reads DGGITQSPKYLFRKEGQNVTLSCEQNLNHDAMYWYRQDPGQGLRLIYYSQIVNDFQKGDIAEGYSVSREKKESFPLTVTSAQKNPTAFYLCASSIGGQLSGNTIYFGEGSWLTVV.